The entry below gives a single T cell receptor (beta chain) sequence along with its context. What antigen it recognizes has not been identified. Base qualities are not provided; no much larger clone lies one nucleotide away. Relative to germline, V is 4 bases shorter and J is 8 bases shorter, with 14 bases between their ends. The CDR3 measures 14 amino acids from cysteine to phenylalanine. Of the read, only the CDR3 DNA is kept; its 42 bases are in frame from base 1. Per the germline V gene, MDHEN is the CDR1 and SYDVKM is the CDR2. This record belongs to a study of cytomegalovirus exposure and HLA in healthy donors (dated by TCRdb to between 2016 and 2019). Regarding the complete study: According to an earlier analysis of 587 of the donors, 150 million to 200 million T cells yielded roughly 100 million unique TCR beta sequences and about 300 Gb of sequence data. Around 320 gigabases of sequencing data and tens of millions of unique TCR sequences were included in an early release covering about 700 HLA-typed donors. Of the 350 to 450 genotyped donors, more than 75% were placed in the genetic ancestry cluster associated with self-reported Caucasian donors. The study was designed to test whether signatures of past pathogen exposure could be identified by cataloging public T cell receptors. The study profiled the T cell repertoires of hundreds of subjects by immunosequencing and related them to cytomegalovirus serostatus. A separate validation cohort of more than 100 different subjects was used in addition to the approximately 610-subject first cohort. The study combined high-throughput TCR immunosequencing, statistical association of individual TCRs with disease status, and machine learning to predict cytomegalovirus infection status. To study patterns of TCR occurrence, a later analysis re-analyzed previously published TCR beta repertoires from 500 to 850 donors and added high-resolution HLA genotyping. The later analysis used no new phenotypic data to find candidate immune exposures, relying instead on TCR beta sequences and their occurrence across donors. To decide whether each TCR beta V gene segment behaved as functional or pseudogenic, an earlier analysis of some 580 of the donors relied on high-throughput TCR beta sequencing. Donor age, sex, ethnicity and CMV serostatus were collected together with the repertoire data. A later genetic analysis took genome-wide SNP genotypes for about 55% of the 666 donors and used that subset as a discovery cohort. Every repertoire in the discovery cohort had been generated on one and the same sequencing platform. HLA typing included class I and class II loci at four-digit resolution. The number of donors typed differed by locus, with 629-630 for A, B, C, DRB1 and DQB1, more than 500 for DQA1, about 610 for DPA1, and some 450 for DPB1. Because of strong linkage in the cohort, roughly 5 DR-DQ haplotypes were treated as single units for association and clustering. Among some 400 genotyped donors of the cohort, an average of approximately 250,000 unique TCR beta nucleotide sequences were sequenced per donor, roughly 18% of them non-productive.

The cohort comprised 666 healthy bone marrow donors. At the time of sampling, all cohort members were nominally healthy, though unrecorded immune exposures were likely present. The donor was CMV seropositive and was included in the group of some 290 seropositive cohort members. Each donor provided a peripheral blood sample, and peripheral blood mononuclear cells were used for TCR beta sequencing. Genomic DNA was extracted from the blood cell samples with the Qiagen DNeasy Blood Extraction Kit. The study at large found these results: In the study, around 150 TCR beta chains were listed as associated with cytomegalovirus. A later analysis reported that several top co-occurrence clusters appeared linked to parvovirus B19, influenza, CMV and Epstein-Barr virus. The only immune exposure information available for the cohort was CMV serostatus. In a later analysis, the rate of TCR association differed among HLA loci, with DRB1 alleles having the most associated TCRs and HLA-C alleles having the fewest. V-gene and J-gene trimming of TCR beta chains was associated with a missense DCLRE1C variant in a later genetic analysis, and the association was replicated in an independent cohort. A group of highly shared sequence variants was considered likely to be a technical artifact of the sequencing pipeline. Linkage disequilibrium might explain the correlated functional status among segregating V segments, but an unknown experimental factor could not be excluded. While some public TCRs were present in many individuals, most TCR sequences turned up only very rarely across donors. Cytomegalovirus status was reported to be diagnosed by the classifier with high specificity and sensitivity in both the original and validation cohorts. Some 15 rarely observed V segments, including chromosome 9 orphons, were excluded from the earlier analysis of some 590 of the donors because counts were too low. According to a later genetic analysis, donors in an Asian-associated ancestry cluster had fewer N-insertions in productive TCRs than the approximately 610-donor mean. Because HLA typing was missing for some donors at each locus, association tests included only the typed subset. A few of the identified cytomegalovirus-associated TCR beta chains were confirmed in vitro to be specific for cytomegalovirus antigens. In an earlier analysis of more than 450 of the donors, most TCR beta V segments were observed in productive rearrangements about 90% or about 30% of the time, broadly matching IMGT annotations. According to a later analysis, most CMV-associated TCR beta chains appeared to be HLA-restricted, and the HLA associations seemed to be driven largely by CMV exposure. Some IMGT-functional V segments, including TRBV6-2 and TRBV6-3, could not be distinguished by the 87-base-pair reads and were therefore excluded. A later analysis associated 15,000 to 20,000 TCR beta sequences with specific HLA alleles at a false discovery rate of 0.05. Assigning TCR associations to individual alleles was difficult when HLA alleles, especially DR and DQ, strongly co-occurred. The authors suggested that the approach could potentially be extended to other disease states and immunological phenotypes. Compared with equally common non-associated chains, HLA-associated TCR beta chains in a later analysis were more clonally expanded and had lower generation probabilities. A further reported finding was that TCR beta sequences accurately predicted the HLA-A and HLA-B alleles for most subjects in the first cohort. The presence/absence analyses assumed that sequencing depth was roughly uniform across donors, and that assumption may not be true. In this cohort, only TCR beta chains were sequenced, and detectable features were limited by the absence of alpha or paired-chain data.

The receptor library was made with the immunoSEQ multiplex PCR assay. For the multiplex PCR, a mixture combining 60 forward primers for TCR Vbeta segments and 13 reverse primers for TCR Jbeta segments was used. The CDR3 region of rearranged TCR beta genes was amplified from genomic DNA by a multiplex PCR assay. The amplified TCR beta libraries were sequenced on the Illumina HiSeq System as 87-base-pair reads. In the source study's methods: A later analysis tallied 75 million to 95 million unique TCR beta chains across the 700 or so repertoires, and 10 million to 11 million of those chains were shared by two or more donors. Raw reads were error-corrected and collapsed into unique sequences with a nearest-neighbor algorithm that merged closely related sequences to remove PCR and sequencing errors. Alignment of CDR3 sequences to IMGT reference sequences was used to assign V, D and J gene segments. For a sequence to be retained, a match of at least six nucleotides to both a V gene segment and a J gene segment was required. A rearrangement was called productive if the CDR3 had no stop codons and remained in frame with V and J, and every other rearrangement was called non-productive. Following IMGT convention, CDR3 was defined as the stretch from the second conserved V-encoded cysteine to the conserved J-encoded phenylalanine. Sequences without an unambiguous match to a single V gene segment were excluded from the earlier analysis of several hundred of the donors. An earlier analysis of 500 to 600 of the donors classified V segments as functional when productive rearrangements were above 56.7% and as segregating when the standard deviation between donors was above 5%. To diagnose cytomegalovirus status from the catalog of TCR beta chain sequences, a statistical classification framework was built. In a later analysis, TCR nucleotide sequences were compared against IMGT/GENE-DB human TR gene sequences so that V and J genes could be assigned. A later analysis assigned CDR3 sequences and most-parsimonious VDJ recombination scenarios with the TCRdist pipeline. A later analysis defined each TCR beta chain by its CDR3 amino acid sequence plus V-gene family, and excluded reads lacking a unique V-gene family. A later analysis removed roughly 590 highly shared, low-generation-probability nucleotide sequences to deal with suspected cross-contamination and a sequencing artifact. In a later analysis, a clonal expansion index for each public chain was calculated from normalized within-repertoire ranks of inferred template counts. In a later analysis, generation probabilities were computed with a VDJ recombination model fitted to out-of-frame rearrangements, and the resulting probabilities were checked against IGoR. In a later analysis, TCR-TCR, TCR-HLA and TCR-CMV co-occurrence was scored with hypergeometric tests, and a repertoire-size bias correction was applied to TCR pairs. False discovery rates were estimated in a later analysis by permuting HLA or CMV assignments 20 times. A later analysis grouped co-occurring TCRs with DBSCAN, adding TCRdist sequence similarity when clustering within HLA-allele-positive subsets. For co-occurrence clustering, repertoires with fewer than 30,000 or more than 120,000 public chains were excluded, along with a handful of repertoires with anomalous nucleotide sharing. TCRdb retrieved this table from immuneACCESS and kept in-frame rearrangements only. Not all clones are present; in checked studies, unresolved V genes account for under half, and no reason is known for the remainder. The V and J calls and clone size come from that table; D and trimming were worked out from the DNA. This sample has fewer than 130,000 clones in its table, and over 60% of those were observed once. Of the sample, 13% falls within the top ten clones.

Material: PBMCs. The clonotype was recovered from a man under 40 in good health and CMV-seropositive. The rearrangement combines TRBV28 with TRBJ1-4; no confident D gene assignment can be made. For the CDR3, the sequence is CASSSFGGEEKLFF. The DNA sequence reads TGTGCCAGCAGTTCCTTCGGCGGAGAGGAAAAACTGTTTTTT. With all but the CDR3 taken from the reference TRBV28 and TRBJ1-4 genes, the full variable domain is: DVKVTQSSRYLVKRTGEKVFLECVQDMDHENMFWYRQDPGLGLRLIYFSYDVKMKEKGDIPEGYSVSREKKERFSLILESASTNQTSMYLCASSSFGGEEKLFFGSGTQLSVL.